The T cell receptor (beta chain) under discussion was sequenced for a study of control samples from healthy donors and cancer patients. The germline V and J ends were trimmed by 0 bases and 6 bases, with 10 bases remaining between them. The germline CDR1 and CDR2 sequences are SGHRS and YFSETQ. CDR3 length equals 15 residues. Using immunoSEQ multiplex PCR, the repertoire was profiled, and TCRdb retains in-frame clones only, with some absent. The sample contains about 120,000 clones, about 90% of which appear only once. The receptor comes from a man aged 45-65 years in good health. V gene TRBV5-1 combines with J gene TRBJ1-6; D uncertain. Sequenced sample: blood. DNA of the CDR3: TGCGCCAGCAGCTTGGTCTTGGGCCTTAATTCACCCCTCCACTTT. Translating gives CASSLVLGLNSPLHF.